This TCR beta chain came from a study of T cell repertoires in cytomegalovirus infection. For the study at large: Evidence of both CMV infection and a matching HLA type came from public TCR beta signatures.

Many counts were recorded for this clonotype. The V gene lost 4 bases and the J gene lost 2 bases, with 12 bases spanning the gap. The CDR3 has 15 residues. CDR1 SGHTA and CDR2 FQGNSA come from the germline V gene. A single record per CDR3 protein comes from TCRdb applying MiXCR to the reads. The sample has over 85,000 distinct CDR3 sequences; 16% are singletons. Material for sequencing was PBMCs. The V and J genes are TRBV7-2 and TRBJ1-5; possibly TRBD1 for D (6 bases). The origin of this receptor is a human donor in good health (CMV status not recorded). Some clones in this sample may be carry-over from other donors' samples. DNA for the CDR3: TGTGCCAGCAGCTCGCAGGGGTCGGGCAATCAGCCCCAGCATTTT. Amino acids: CASSSQGSGNQPQHF.